These 14 T cell receptor beta chains originate from one sample sequenced in a study of blood T cells in healthy people across ages. A second PCR of 7 to 11 cycles used a sample-barcoded 5' primer and a J-beta primer mix. TCRdb re-called the 5' RACE reads through MiXCR, storing one row per CDR3 protein. The table shows 1.5 million to 2 million distinct CDR3 sequences, with about 28% occurring only once. Material for sequencing was blood. These receptors all stem from a woman aged 25-40 years in good health.

This clonotype has just a few counts. The rearrangement joins TRBV5-5 to TRBJ1-6; possibly TRBD1 for D (5 bases). Trimming removed 3 bases from V and 4 bases from J, with 8 bases in between. CDR1 and CDR2 (germline): SGHKS, YYEKEE (reference sequence). CDR3 size: 14 residues. CDR3 sequence reads: CASSSRQYNSPLHF. CDR3 coding DNA: TGTGCCAGCAGCTCCAGACAGTATAATTCACCCCTCCACTTT.

This clonotype was recorded only once. This chain joins TRBV18 and TRBJ2-1; D is perhaps TRBD1 or TRBD2 (5 bases each). Germline V gives CDR1 KGHSH, CDR2 LQKENI. The CDR3 spans 18 residues. V dropped 4 bases and J dropped 0 bases, with 19 bases sitting between them. CDR3 in amino acids: CASSQTGTQKGSYNEQFF. As DNA, the CDR3 is TGTGCCAGCTCACAAACCGGGACCCAAAAGGGCTCCTACAATGAGCAGTTCTTC.

V and J are TRBV28 and TRBJ2-4, with D unclear. The ends were cut back, 2 bases at V and 1 base at J, with 6 bases in the middle. Germline CDR1 is MDHEN and CDR2 is SYDVKM. The CDR3 spans 14 residues. Here the CDR3 reads CASSLTEAKNIQYF. For the CDR3, the DNA is TGTGCCAGCAGTTTAACGGAGGCCAAAAACATTCAGTACTTC.

J is TRBJ2-7 and V is TRBV5-1; 11 bases map to TRBD2. The CDR3 extends over 16 amino acids. V dropped 2 bases and J dropped 1; count of bases not matched to a gene: 5. CDR1 and CDR2 (germline): SGHRS, YFSETQ. The CDR3 sequence is CASSLSGTSGSYEQYF. As DNA, the CDR3 is TGCGCCAGCAGCTTATCCGGGACTAGCGGATCCTACGAGCAGTACTTC.

This chain uses TRBV4-3 with TRBJ1-2, with 9 bases fitting TRBD1. Germline V gene sequence: CDR1 LGHNA, CDR2 YSLEER. This CDR3 comprises 16 residues. Losses at the gene ends were 3 bases for V and 5 bases for J; bases not matched to a gene: 10. CDR3 coding DNA: TGCGCCAGCAGCCACTCCGGGACAGGGAGGGCTTATGGCTACACCTTC. Translation gives CASSHSGTGRAYGYTF.

The chain uses TRBV21-1 and TRBJ2-1; TRBD2 is the table's D call and was not checked against the DNA. TRBV21-1 is a listed pseudogene. The CDR3 totals 14 residues. Here the CDR3 reads CASSKCRLAGYKFF. The CDR3 DNA reads TGTGCCAGCAGCAAATGTCGACTAGCGGGGTATAAGTTCTTC.

The gene calls are TRBV7-2 and TRBJ2-7, with D perhaps matching TRBD1 (6 bases). V was trimmed by 7 bases and J by 3 bases, leaving 16 bases between them. Germline CDR1 reads SGHTA; CDR2 reads FQGNSA. The CDR3 has 14 amino acids. For the CDR3, the DNA is TGTGCCAGCACCGACCCAGGACAGATCTACGAGCAGTACTTC. Its translation: CASTDPGQIYEQYF.

This clonotype was observed many times. The rearrangement uses TRBV10-3 and TRBJ2-7, with a weak D call TRBD1 (5 bases). Per germline, CDR1 ENHRY and CDR2 SYGVKD. Trimming removed 4 bases at V and 5 bases at J, with 12 bases between. CDR3 length: 13 residues. The CDR3 is CAISGSSQDEQYF. The CDR3 DNA sequence: TGTGCCATCAGTGGGTCTTCACAGGACGAGCAGTACTTC.

Note on this clonotype: This may be a read error: a much more frequent sequence differs by one nucleotide. V and J are TRBV7-9 and TRBJ2-4; possibly TRBD1 for D (7 bases). CDR3 length equals 15 residues. Germline V gene data show CDR1 as SEHNR and CDR2 as FQNEAQ (reference sequence). As DNA, the CDR3 is TGTGCCACCATGAGACAGGGACTTGCCAAAAACATTCCGTACTTC. Its protein is CATMRQGLAKNIPYF.

This clonotype was detected ten times or more. The rearrangement joins TRBV4-3 to TRBJ2-5; the match to TRBD2 covers 7 bases. Germline CDR1 is LGHNA and CDR2 is YSLEER. The CDR3 spans 17 residues. V shed 4 bases and J 0 bases; nucleotides not matched to a gene: 11. The chain's CDR3 is CASSRALAMTDQETQYF. CDR3 nucleotides: TGCGCCAGCAGCCGAGCACTAGCGATGACCGACCAAGAGACCCAGTACTTC.

The rearrangement uses TRBV7-6 and TRBJ2-5; 7 positions agree with TRBD2. The CDR3 has 17 residues. J lost 1 base, V lost 3 bases, and 11 bases had no gene match. CDR1 is SGHVS and CDR2 is FNYEAQ in the germline V gene. CDR3 sequence: CASSLRTGGWGQETQYF. DNA of the CDR3: TGTGCCAGCAGCTTGCGAACGGGGGGTTGGGGCCAAGAGACCCAGTACTTC.

This clonotype has more than one count but fewer than ten. This chain connects TRBV4-1 to TRBJ2-5; 8 bases agree with TRBD2. There are 16 residues in the CDR3. J gave up 6 bases and V 0 bases, and 9 bases lay outside the gene matches. The germline gives CDR1 MGHRA, CDR2 YSYEKL. The CDR3 loop is CASSQDSSGSTKTQYF. CDR3 DNA sequence: TGCGCCAGCAGCCAAGATTCCAGCGGGAGCACAAAGACCCAGTACTTC.

The J gene is TRBJ2-1, the V gene TRBV5-1; D is ambiguous. The V end lost 1 base, the J end lost 6 bases, and 14 bases lay between the germline ends. In germline, CDR1 is SGHRS, CDR2 YFSETQ. The CDR3 is made up of 15 amino acids. This CDR3 reads CASSLSAGWGNEQFF. The CDR3 nucleotides are TGCGCCAGCAGCTTGTCAGCTGGGTGGGGCAATGAGCAGTTCTTC.

Only a few counts were recorded for this clonotype. The chain is built from TRBV7-2 and TRBJ2-4; perhaps TRBD2 as D (9 bases). Trimming cost V 2 bases and J 13 bases, with 27 bases left between them. The CDR3 has 17 residues. The germline gives CDR1 SGHTA, CDR2 FQGNSA. CDR3 residues: CASSLKLAGPTDREQYF. The CDR3 coding sequence is TGTGCCAGCAGCTTAAAGCTAGCGGGACCGACGGACAGGGAGCAGTACTTC.